These T cell receptor beta chains were read from a single sample in a study of blood T cell repertoires in COVID-19. Repertoires were generated with immunoSEQ multiplex PCR, while TCRdb's copy carries only in-frame clones and drops some. This sample has around 150,000 clones, with roughly 93% found just once. The sample was peripheral blood. The receptors stem from a woman in her sixties or seventies with COVID-19, enrolled during active disease. CDR3s include the opening cysteine and the closing phenylalanine or tryptophan. A D gene is named only where the DNA matches it firmly. Clone size, where shown, is once, few, many, or a class for clones that have expanded.

.,TRBV5-1,.,TRBJ2-5,TGCGCCAGCAGCTTGACAATTATGGAGACCCAGTACTTC,CASSLTIMETQYF
once,TRBV5-4,TRBD1,TRBJ1-2,TGTGCCAGCAGCCAACAACAGGGGGCTTTTGGCTACACCTTC,CASSQQQGAFGYTF
.,TRBV12-3/TRBV12-4,.,TRBJ2-3,TGTGCCAGCAGCCCGAGCACAGATACGCAGTATTTT,CASSPSTDTQYF
.,TRBV5-1,.,TRBJ1-2,TGCGCCAGCAGCCGGGGCGGGGGTAAAGACTATGGCTACACCTTC,CASSRGGGKDYGYTF
.,TRBV11-2,.,TRBJ1-6,TGTGCCAGCAGCTTAACAGGGACCGTTTCACCCCTCCACTTT,CASSLTGTVSPLHF
.,TRBV5-1,.,TRBJ2-7,TGCGCCAGCAGCTGGGCAGGGGAGGGCTACGAGCAGTACTTC,CASSWAGEGYEQYF
.,TRBV7-3,.,TRBJ1-1,TGTGCCAGCAGATTCACAGGGACCAGCACTGAAGCTTTCTTT,CASRFTGTSTEAFF
few,TRBV10-1,TRBD2,TRBJ2-2,TGCGCCAGCCGGGGGGCGAACACCGGGGAGCTGTTTTTT,CASRGANTGELFF
.,TRBV7-2,.,TRBJ1-5,TGTGCCAGCAGCTTAGCTGGGCCAGGTGAGCCCCAGCATTTT,CASSLAGPGEPQHF
.,TRBV5-4,.,TRBJ1-2,TGTGCCAGCAGCCACAGGACAGTAGCCTATGGCTACACCTTC,CASSHRTVAYGYTF
.,TRBV13,.,TRBJ1-6,TGTGCCAGCAGCTTAGGGGGGAGGGCAGGAAATTCACCCCTCCACTTT,CASSLGGRAGNSPLHF
.,TRBV5-1,.,TRBJ1-4,TGCGCCAGCAGCTTGGGCGGCGGCCAGAATGAAAAACTGTTTTTT,CASSLGGGQNEKLFF
.,TRBV9,.,TRBJ2-5,TGTGCCAGCAGCGTAGGCGGGGGCCCCCAAGAGACCCAGTACTTC,CASSVGGGPQETQYF
few,TRBV5-6,TRBD1,TRBJ1-2,TGTGCCACCACTAAAGACCGGGACAGGAGCCCAACGAACTATGGCTACACCTTC,CATTKDRDRSPTNYGYTF
.,TRBV7-9,.,TRBJ1-1,TGTGCCAGCAGCTTTGGGGGGTACACTGAAGCTTTCTTT,CASSFGGYTEAFF
.,TRBV19,TRBD1,TRBJ1-5,TGTGCCAGTAGTCCCAGTCCTGCCGGACAGGGGGCCAATCAGCCCCAGCATTTT,CASSPSPAGQGANQPQHF
once,TRBV18,.,TRBJ2-7,TGTGCCAGCTCACCACCCTTTACGAGATCCTCCCCGGGCGAGCAGTACTTC,CASSPPFTRSSPGEQYF
.,TRBV9,.,TRBJ1-1,TGTGCCAGCAGCAGAGATGTGGCAGGGTGGGACACTGAAGCTTTCTTT,CASSRDVAGWDTEAFF
.,TRBV6-2/TRBV6-3,.,TRBJ2-1,TGTGCCAGCAGTTACAATGGGGGCGCCGAGACCCATGAGCAGTTCTTC,CASSYNGGAETHEQFF
.,TRBV4-1,TRBD2,TRBJ2-1,TGCGCCAGCAGCCAAGGGACTAGCGGGGGGTCCTACAATGAGCAGTTCTTC,CASSQGTSGGSYNEQFF
.,TRBV11-2,.,TRBJ1-1,TGTGCCAGCAGCTTAGATGGAGGTGACTTCGCGCGAATCGCTTTCTTT,CASSLDGGDFARIAFF
.,TRBV7-3,TRBD2,TRBJ2-3,TGTGCCAGCAGCCGGGAGGGTTATGGCACAGATACGCAGTATTTT,CASSREGYGTDTQYF
.,TRBV3-1/TRBV3-2,.,TRBJ1-5,TGTGCCAGCAGCCAAGATCACAATCAGCCCCAGCATTTT,CASSQDHNQPQHF
.,TRBV7-3,TRBD1,TRBJ2-3,TGTGCCAGCAGCTTAAGACAGGGGGGGACAGATACGCAGTATTTT,CASSLRQGGTDTQYF
once,TRBV2,.,TRBJ2-3,TGTGCCAGCAGGACGGACAAGGATACGCAGTATTTT,CASRTDKDTQYF
.,TRBV2,TRBD1,TRBJ2-7,TGTGCCAGCGTCTCCGGGACAGGGGATTACGAGCAGTACTTC,CASVSGTGDYEQYF
once,TRBV5-4,.,TRBJ1-1,TGTGCCAGCAGCTTGGCAGGGCGGACTGAAGCTTTCTTT,CASSLAGRTEAFF
.,TRBV5-1,TRBD2,TRBJ2-7,TGCGCCAGCAGCCGGGAGGGATACGAGCAGTACTTC,CASSREGYEQYF
.,TRBV7-8,TRBD1,TRBJ1-2,TGTGCCAGCAGCCCCCCGATAGACAGGGGCGCCTATGGCTACACCTTC,CASSPPIDRGAYGYTF
.,TRBV19,TRBD1,TRBJ1-1,TGTGCCAGTAGTACTCTCGCGGGACAGGGCCCCACTGAAGCTTTCTTT,CASSTLAGQGPTEAFF
.,TRBV5-1,TRBD1,TRBJ1-3,TGCGCCAGCAGCCCGACTGGGACAGGGGGCAGCGGGGACTCTGGAAACACCATATATTTT,CASSPTGTGGSGDSGNTIYF
.,TRBV9,TRBD1,TRBJ2-3,TGTGCCAGCAGCGTGTCTGGACAGGCGTTAACAGATACGCAGTATTTT,CASSVSGQALTDTQYF
.,TRBV18,TRBD2,TRBJ2-3,TGTGCCAGCTCACCTCGCGCTAGCGGGGGCTCTAGCACAGATACGCAGTATTTT,CASSPRASGGSSTDTQYF
many,TRBV7-2,.,TRBJ1-2,TGTGCCAGCAGCCCCGGACTGATCAACTATGGCTACACCTTC,CASSPGLINYGYTF
.,TRBV7-9,.,TRBJ1-4,TGTGCCAGCAGCCCAACGGGGGTTAATGAAAAACTGTTTTTT,CASSPTGVNEKLFF
.,TRBV10-1,.,TRBJ1-6,TGCGCCAGCAGTCGACAGAATTCACCCCTCCACTTT,CASSRQNSPLHF
.,TRBV2,.,TRBJ1-5,TGTGCCAGCATACTTGGGGAGCCGAATCAGCCCCAGCATTTT,CASILGEPNQPQHF
.,TRBV23-1,.,TRBJ1-1,TGCGCCAGCAGCCCAGTCATCCACCTGAACACTGAAGCTTTCTTT,CASSPVIHLNTEAFF
.,TRBV20-1,.,TRBJ1-1,TGCAGTGCTAGTCAGTACACACCTGAAGCTTTCTTT,CSASQYTPEAFF
.,TRBV19,.,TRBJ2-3,TGTGCCAGTAGCATCGGACAGATGACCACAGATACGCAGTATTTT,CASSIGQMTTDTQYF
.,TRBV25-1,.,TRBJ1-5,TGTGCCAGCAGTGAAGTACAGCTCAATCAGCCCCAGCATTTT,CASSEVQLNQPQHF
.,TRBV19,.,TRBJ2-7,TGTGCCAGTAGTATAGATTGGGCAGGAAGAGAGCAGTACTTC,CASSIDWAGREQYF
.,TRBV7-3,TRBD1,TRBJ2-2,TGTGCCAGCAGCCTTAATACAGGGGCAGTTTTCGGGGAGCTGTTTTTT,CASSLNTGAVFGELFF
.,TRBV6-4,TRBD2,TRBJ2-3,TGTGCCAGCAGTAGTAGCGGGGGAAGGGCAGATACGCAGTATTTT,CASSSSGGRADTQYF
.,TRBV15,.,TRBJ1-2,TGTGCCACCAGCAGAGTCTCCAGGTCTAACTATGGCTACACCTTC,CATSRVSRSNYGYTF
.,TRBV12-5,.,TRBJ1-2,TGTGCTAGTGGTTTCCCCAGCTATGGCTACACCTTC,CASGFPSYGYTF
.,TRBV6-5,TRBD1,TRBJ1-4,TGTGCCAGCAGCGAGGACAGGGGTCTTGAAAAACTGTTTTTT,CASSEDRGLEKLFF